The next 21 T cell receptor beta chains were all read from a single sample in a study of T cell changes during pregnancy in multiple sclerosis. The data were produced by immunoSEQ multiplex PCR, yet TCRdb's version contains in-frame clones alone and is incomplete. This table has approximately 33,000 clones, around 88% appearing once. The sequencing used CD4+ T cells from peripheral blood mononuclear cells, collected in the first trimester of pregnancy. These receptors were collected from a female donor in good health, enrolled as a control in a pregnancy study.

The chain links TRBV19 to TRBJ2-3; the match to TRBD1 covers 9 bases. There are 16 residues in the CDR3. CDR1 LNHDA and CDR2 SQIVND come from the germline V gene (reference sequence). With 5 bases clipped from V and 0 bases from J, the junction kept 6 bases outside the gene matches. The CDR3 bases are TGTGCCAGTAGTGCGACAGGGGGTATTAGCACAGATACGCAGTATTTT. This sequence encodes CASSATGGISTDTQYF.

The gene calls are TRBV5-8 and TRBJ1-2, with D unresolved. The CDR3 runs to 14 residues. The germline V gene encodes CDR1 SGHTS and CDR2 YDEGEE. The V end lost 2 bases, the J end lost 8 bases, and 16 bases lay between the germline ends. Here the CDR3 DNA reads TGTGCCAGCAGCTTCGTGGGGAGTTCCCAGGGCTACACCTTC. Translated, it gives CASSFVGSSQGYTF.

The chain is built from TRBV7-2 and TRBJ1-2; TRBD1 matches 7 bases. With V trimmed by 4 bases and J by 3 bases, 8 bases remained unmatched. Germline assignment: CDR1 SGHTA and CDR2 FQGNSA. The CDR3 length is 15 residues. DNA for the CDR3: TGTGCCAGCAGCTCGACTCTACAGGGGTACTATGGCTACACCTTC. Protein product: CASSSTLQGYYGYTF. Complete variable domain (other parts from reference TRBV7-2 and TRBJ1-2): GAGVSQSPSNKVTEKGKDVELRCDPISGHTALYWYRQSLGQGLEFLIYFQGNSAPDKSGLPSDRFSAERTGGSVSTLTIQRTQQEDSAVYLCASSSTLQGYYGYTFGSGTRLTVV.

This chain's CDR3 is CASSLRLAGGYEQYF. The DNA of the CDR3 is TGTGCCAGCAGCCTTCGATTAGCGGGGGGTTACGAGCAGTACTTC. The chain couples TRBV4-2 to TRBJ2-7; 10 bases align to TRBD2. After removal of 4 bases from V and 4 bases from J, the junction contained 7 bases not matched to a gene. This CDR3 contains 15 residues. In germline, CDR1 is LGHNA, CDR2 YNFKEQ.

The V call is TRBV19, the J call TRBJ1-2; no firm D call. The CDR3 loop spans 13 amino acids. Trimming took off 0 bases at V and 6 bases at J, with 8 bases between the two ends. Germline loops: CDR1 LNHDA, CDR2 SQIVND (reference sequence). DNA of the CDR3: TGTGCCAGTAGTATAGAGGGCAACAATGGCTACACCTTC. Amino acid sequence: CASSIEGNNGYTF.

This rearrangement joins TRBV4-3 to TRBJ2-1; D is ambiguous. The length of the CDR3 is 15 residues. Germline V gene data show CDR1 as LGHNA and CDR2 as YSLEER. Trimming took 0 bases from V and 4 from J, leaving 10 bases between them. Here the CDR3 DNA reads TGCGCCAGCAGCCAAGATTCATCCGGGTACAATGAGCAGTTCTTC. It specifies CASSQDSSGYNEQFF.

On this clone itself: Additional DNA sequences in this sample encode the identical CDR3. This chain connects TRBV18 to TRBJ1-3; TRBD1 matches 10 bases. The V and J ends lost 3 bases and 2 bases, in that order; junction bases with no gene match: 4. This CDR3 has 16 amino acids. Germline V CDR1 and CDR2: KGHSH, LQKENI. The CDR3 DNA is TGTGCCAGCTCACCCCCTGGACAGGGGGCTGGAAACACCATATATTTT. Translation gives CASSPPGQGAGNTIYF.

The CDR3 nucleotides are TGTGCCAGCAGCCCGGGGACATCTGGAAACACCATATATTTT. It codes for CASSPGTSGNTIYF. V gene TRBV11-2 combines with J gene TRBJ1-3, with a tentative D call TRBD1 (6 bases). V shed 5 bases and J shed 1 base, with 9 bases lying between them. The CDR3 runs to 14 residues. Germline-derived CDR1 and CDR2 are SGHAT and FQNNGV.

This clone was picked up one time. DNA of the CDR3: TGTGCCTGGAGTGTACTCTCCGTATATGGCTACACCTTC. Its translation is CAWSVLSVYGYTF. The J gene is TRBJ1-2, the V gene TRBV30; D unclear. The germline gives CDR1 GTSNPN, CDR2 SVGIG (reference sequence). The CDR3 totals 13 residues. V was clipped by 0 bases and J by 5 bases, with 10 bases between them.

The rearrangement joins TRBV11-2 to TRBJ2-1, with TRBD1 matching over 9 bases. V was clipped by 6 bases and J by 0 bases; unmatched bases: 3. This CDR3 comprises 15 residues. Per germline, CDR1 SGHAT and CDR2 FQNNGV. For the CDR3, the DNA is TGTGCCAGCAGACCGACAGGGGGCTCCTACAATGAGCAGTTCTTC. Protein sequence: CASRPTGGSYNEQFF.

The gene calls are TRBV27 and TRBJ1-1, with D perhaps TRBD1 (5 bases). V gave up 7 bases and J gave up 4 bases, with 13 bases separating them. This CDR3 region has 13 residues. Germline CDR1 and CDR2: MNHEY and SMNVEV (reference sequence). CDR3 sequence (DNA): TGTGCCAGCAAGGGGACCGGGGGCACTGAAGCTTTCTTT. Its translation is CASKGTGGTEAFF.

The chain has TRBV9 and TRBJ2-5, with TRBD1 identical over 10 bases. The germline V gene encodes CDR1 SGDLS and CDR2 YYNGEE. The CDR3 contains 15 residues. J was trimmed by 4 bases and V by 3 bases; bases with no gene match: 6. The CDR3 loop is CASSARDRGGETQYF. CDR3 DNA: TGTGCCAGCAGCGCCCGGGACAGGGGTGGAGAGACCCAGTACTTC.

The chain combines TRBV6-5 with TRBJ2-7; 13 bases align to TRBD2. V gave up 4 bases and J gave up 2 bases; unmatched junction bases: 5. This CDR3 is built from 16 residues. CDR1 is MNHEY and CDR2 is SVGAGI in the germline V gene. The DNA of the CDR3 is TGTGCCAGCAGTTGGACTAGCGGGGGTTCTGCCTACGAGCAGTACTTC. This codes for CASSWTSGGSAYEQYF.

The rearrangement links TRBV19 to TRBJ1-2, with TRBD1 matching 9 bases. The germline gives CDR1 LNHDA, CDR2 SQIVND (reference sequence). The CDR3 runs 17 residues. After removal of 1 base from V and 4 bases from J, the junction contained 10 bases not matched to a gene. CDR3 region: CASSIVGTGFRSYGYTF. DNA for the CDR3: TGTGCCAGTAGTATAGTGGGGACAGGGTTTCGAAGCTATGGCTACACCTTC.

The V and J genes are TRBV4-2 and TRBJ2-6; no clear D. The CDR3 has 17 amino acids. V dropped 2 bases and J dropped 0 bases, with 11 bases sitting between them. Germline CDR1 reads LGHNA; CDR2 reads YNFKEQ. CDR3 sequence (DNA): TGTGCCAGCAGCCAAACGATGAGGTCCTCTGGGGCCAACGTCCTGACTTTC. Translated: CASSQTMRSSGANVLTF.

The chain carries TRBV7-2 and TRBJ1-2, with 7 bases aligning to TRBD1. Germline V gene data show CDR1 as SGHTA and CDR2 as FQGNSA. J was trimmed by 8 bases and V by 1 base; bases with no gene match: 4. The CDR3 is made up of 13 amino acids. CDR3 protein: CASSLDRGEGYTF. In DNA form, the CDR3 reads TGTGCCAGCAGCTTAGACAGGGGAGAAGGCTACACCTTC.

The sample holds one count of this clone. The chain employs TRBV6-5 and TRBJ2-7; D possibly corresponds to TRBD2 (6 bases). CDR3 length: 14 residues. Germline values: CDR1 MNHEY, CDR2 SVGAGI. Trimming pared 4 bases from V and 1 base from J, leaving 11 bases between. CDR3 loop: CASSFRLGSYEQYF. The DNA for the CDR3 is TGTGCCAGCAGTTTCCGACTAGGTTCCTACGAGCAGTACTTC.

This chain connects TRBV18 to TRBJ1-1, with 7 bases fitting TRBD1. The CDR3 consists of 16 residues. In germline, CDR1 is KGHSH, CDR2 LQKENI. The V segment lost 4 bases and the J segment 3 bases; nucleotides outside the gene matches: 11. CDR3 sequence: CASSRRGLGEDTEAFF. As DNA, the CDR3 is TGTGCCAGCTCACGTAGGGGGCTGGGTGAGGACACTGAAGCTTTCTTT.

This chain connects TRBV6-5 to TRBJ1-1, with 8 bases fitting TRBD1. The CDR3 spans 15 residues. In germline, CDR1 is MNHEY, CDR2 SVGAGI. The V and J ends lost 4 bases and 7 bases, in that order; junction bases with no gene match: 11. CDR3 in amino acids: CASSSLRTGLLEAFF. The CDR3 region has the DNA TGTGCCAGCAGTTCTCTCAGGACAGGGTTGCTTGAAGCTTTCTTT.

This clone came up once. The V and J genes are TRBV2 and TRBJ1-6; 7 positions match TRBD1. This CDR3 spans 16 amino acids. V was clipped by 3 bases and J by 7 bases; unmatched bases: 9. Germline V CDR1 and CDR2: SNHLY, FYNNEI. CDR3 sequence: CASSENRGMGNSPLHF. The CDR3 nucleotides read TGTGCCAGCAGTGAGAACAGGGGAATGGGGAATTCACCCCTCCACTTT.

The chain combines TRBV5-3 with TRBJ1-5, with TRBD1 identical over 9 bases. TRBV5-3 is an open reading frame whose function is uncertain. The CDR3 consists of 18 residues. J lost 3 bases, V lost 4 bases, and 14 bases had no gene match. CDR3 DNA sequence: TGTGCCAGAAGCCACGGGAGTAGGGACAGGGAATCCAATCAGCCCCAGCATTTT. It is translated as CARSHGSRDRESNQPQHF.